One sample yielded the 18 T cell receptor beta chains listed below, sequenced in a study of cytomegalovirus exposure and HLA in healthy donors. With 60 Vbeta and 13 Jbeta primers, the PCR was carried out. Here immunoSEQ multiplex PCR was the method, and the copy in TCRdb shows in-frame clones only, minus some. Across roughly 78,000 clones, the top ten clones capture roughly 5% of the sample. The sample was PBMCs. The source is a man aged 40-49 years in good health and CMV-seronegative.

The chain combines TRBV6-5 with TRBJ2-5; D gene ambiguous. This CDR3 has 14 amino acids. Germline V gives CDR1 MNHEY, CDR2 SVGAGI. The V and J ends lost 0 bases and 5 bases respectively, with 10 bases between them. CDR3 DNA sequence: TGTGCCAGCAGTTACTCTACAGTGGCCGAGACCCAGTACTTC. Translating it yields CASSYSTVAETQYF.

This chain uses TRBV11-2 with TRBJ1-3; no reliable D call. Trimming stripped 2 bases from V and 0 bases from J, with 8 bases between. Germline CDR1 reads SGHAT; CDR2 reads FQNNGV. The CDR3 contains 15 residues. The DNA of the CDR3 is TGTGCCAGCAGCTTACAGGCCCTCTCTGGAAACACCATATATTTT. It yields the protein CASSLQALSGNTIYF.

V and J are TRBV30 and TRBJ2-3, with 10 nucleotides matching TRBD1. CDR3 length: 15 amino acids. V dropped 1 base and J dropped 4; count of bases not matched to a gene: 5. Germline values: CDR1 GTSNPN, CDR2 SVGIG (reference sequence). CDR3 in amino acids: CAWSAGQGTADTQYF. CDR3 bases: TGTGCCTGGAGTGCGGGACAGGGGACGGCAGATACGCAGTATTTT.

This sequence joins TRBV11-3 and TRBJ2-2; 9 nucleotides match TRBD1. Germline CDR1 is SGHNT and CDR2 is YENEEA. This CDR3 spans 15 amino acids. Trimming at V came to 6 bases and at J to 4 bases, leaving 6 bases not matched to a gene. In DNA form, the CDR3 reads TGTGCCAGCAGTCCGGGACAGGGCATCACCGGGGAGCTGTTTTTT. Protein sequence: CASSPGQGITGELFF. The variable domain in full, with the rest retrieved from reference TRBV11-3 and TRBJ2-2, is EAGVVQSPRYKIIEKKQPVAFWCNPISGHNTLYWYLQNLGQGPELLIRYENEEAVDDSQLPKDRFSAERLKGVDSTLKIQPAELGDSAVYLCASSPGQGITGELFFGEGSRLTVL.

V gene TRBV27 combines with J gene TRBJ1-2, with TRBD1 matching over 7 bases. Germline V gene lookup returns CDR1 MNHEY and CDR2 SMNVEV (reference sequence). The length of the CDR3 is 13 residues. V lost 6 bases to trimming and J lost 6 bases; unmatched junction nucleotides: 7. The CDR3 spells CASRPNDRDGYTF. CDR3 bases: TGTGCCAGCAGACCTAATGACAGGGATGGCTACACCTTC.

V usage is TRBV25-1 and J usage is TRBJ1-5; no clear D gene. Germline CDR1 MGHDK, CDR2 SYGVNS. The CDR3 contains 15 residues. Trimming removed 3 bases at V and 1 base at J, with 10 bases between. CDR3 nucleotides: TGTGCCAGCAGTGATTTATCGGGGAGCAATCAGCCCCAGCATTTT. It specifies CASSDLSGSNQPQHF.

The chain joins TRBV7-9 to TRBJ1-1, with 7 bases lining up with TRBD1. The length of the CDR3 is 15 residues. The V segment lost 6 bases and the J segment 1 base; nucleotides outside the gene matches: 8. Germline lookup yields CDR1 SEHNR and CDR2 FQNEAQ (reference sequence). CDR3 in amino acids: CASSQAQGSNTEAFF. For the CDR3, the DNA is TGTGCCAGCAGTCAGGCACAGGGGTCGAACACTGAAGCTTTCTTT.

The chain couples TRBV30 to TRBJ2-5; TRBD1 agrees at 8 bases. Germline trimming cut 6 bases from V and 5 bases from J; bases unmatched to any gene: 5. The CDR3 contains 12 residues. Germline-derived CDR1 and CDR2 are GTSNPN and SVGIG (reference sequence). In nucleotides, the CDR3 is TGTGCCTGCATGAGACAGGGGGAGACCCAGTACTTC. This gives the protein CACMRQGETQYF. The complete variable domain, with remaining parts taken from reference TRBV30 and TRBJ2-5, reads SQTIHQWPATLVQPVGSPLSLECTVEGTSNPNLYWYRQAAGRGLQLLFYSVGIGQISSEVPQNLSASRPQDRQFILSSKKLLLSDSGFYLCACMRQGETQYFGPGTRLLVL.

J is TRBJ1-1 and V is TRBV25-1; 8 bases align to TRBD1. The CDR3 has 15 residues. The germline CDR1 and CDR2 sequences are MGHDK and SYGVNS. V shed 7 bases, J shed 5 bases, and the junction held 12 bases outside the gene matches. The CDR3 DNA reads TGTGCCAGCAAAGGGATTTACAGGGGGGGGACTGAAGCTTTCTTT. It yields the protein CASKGIYRGGTEAFF.

The chain combines TRBV11-2 with TRBJ2-7; D possibly corresponds to TRBD2 (5 bases). The CDR3 sequence is 15 residues long. Germline assignment: CDR1 SGHAT and CDR2 FQNNGV. Trimming shortened V by 1 base and J by 5 bases, and 15 bases separated the two germline ends. CDR3 bases: TGTGCCAGCAGCTTAGTCTTTCGGGGTTTGGACGAGCAGTACTTC. Its translation is CASSLVFRGLDEQYF.

This chain connects TRBV4-2 to TRBJ2-2; 7 bases line up with TRBD2. CDR3 length: 15 amino acids. Germline V gene lookup returns CDR1 LGHNA and CDR2 YNFKEQ. J was trimmed by 2 bases and V by 7 bases; bases with no gene match: 7. The CDR3 here is CASNRDYANTGELFF. CDR3 bases: TGTGCCAGCAACCGGGACTACGCAAACACCGGGGAGCTGTTTTTT.

The genes are TRBV9 and TRBJ2-7; 8 bases agree with TRBD2. The CDR3 covers 15 residues. V was pared by 1 base and J by 5 bases, with 8 bases of the junction left unmatched. Looked up from germline, CDR1 is SGDLS and CDR2 is YYNGEE. CDR3 nucleotides: TGTGCCAGCAGCGTATCCTACAGCGGGAGACACGAGCAGTACTTC. Encoded protein: CASSVSYSGRHEQYF. Variable domain in full (rest from reference TRBV9 and TRBJ2-7): DSGVTQTPKHLITATGQRVTLRCSPRSGDLSVYWYQQSLDQGLQFLIQYYNGEERAKGNILERFSAQQFPDLHSELNLSSLELGDSALYFCASSVSYSGRHEQYFGPGTRLTVT.

V gene TRBV7-2 combines with J gene TRBJ2-2; 8 bases line up with TRBD1. Germline trimming cut 4 bases from V and 6 bases from J; bases unmatched to any gene: 10. This CDR3 has 16 amino acids. Germline loops: CDR1 SGHTA, CDR2 FQGNSA. The CDR3 DNA reads as TGTGCCAGCAGCTCTCGCCGGGACAGGAGCGCCGGGGAGCTGTTTTTT. This sequence encodes CASSSRRDRSAGELFF.

The chain links TRBV6-6 to TRBJ1-1, with D possibly matching TRBD1 (6 bases). V lost 7 bases, J lost 6 bases, and 15 bases lay in between. Germline CDR1 reads MNHNY; CDR2 reads SVGAGI (reference sequence). This CDR3 spans 13 amino acids. The CDR3 spells CASKVLDSSEAFF. CDR3 bases: TGTGCCAGCAAAGTTTTGGACAGTTCTGAAGCTTTCTTT.

The V call is TRBV15, the J call TRBJ1-5; D unclear. The CDR3 consists of 15 residues. The V gene lost 0 bases and the J gene lost 4 bases, with 10 bases spanning the gap. The V gene's germline CDR1 is LNHNV and CDR2 YYDKDF (reference sequence). DNA for the CDR3: TGTGCCACCAGCAGAGAATCAAGGAGGAATCAGCCCCAGCATTTT. As protein: CATSRESRRNQPQHF.

The chain employs TRBV5-1 and TRBJ2-3; the match to TRBD1 covers 9 bases. Germline V lookup: CDR1 SGHRS, CDR2 YFSETQ. V lost 2 bases to trimming and J lost 4 bases; unmatched junction nucleotides: 5. The CDR3 runs 15 residues. The CDR3 nucleotides are TGCGCCAGCAGCTTTCAAGACAGGGGGGCAGATACGCAGTATTTT. Residues: CASSFQDRGADTQYF.

This chain connects TRBV9 to TRBJ2-7, with TRBD2 identical over 10 bases. After removal of 5 bases from V and 4 bases from J, the junction contained 12 bases not matched to a gene. The CDR3 loop spans 16 amino acids. The germline V gene encodes CDR1 SGDLS and CDR2 YYNGEE. CDR3 sequence reads: CASSPGGGLARYEQYF. For the CDR3, the DNA is TGTGCCAGCAGTCCCGGGGGGGGACTAGCGAGATACGAGCAGTACTTC.

This chain joins TRBV6-6 and TRBJ1-3; 10 bases align to TRBD1. The V and J ends lost 6 bases and 3 bases, in that order; junction bases with no gene match: 5. The CDR3 has 15 amino acids. Germline-derived CDR1 and CDR2 are MNHNY and SVGAGI (reference sequence). CDR3: CASRDGTGVGNTIYF. Written as DNA, the CDR3 is TGTGCCAGCAGGGATGGGACAGGGGTTGGAAACACCATATATTTT.